This entry is about one TCR beta chain. This entry is derived from a study of shared T cell receptors in the human thymus. Clones were read by immunoSEQ multiplex PCR, and TCRdb kept only the in-frame ones, dropping some. The sample includes some 760,000 clones, 75% to 90% of them seen just once. V lost 3 bases and J lost 2; bases outside the gene matches: 10. This CDR3 contains 17 residues. The V gene's germline CDR1 is GTSNPN and CDR2 SVGIG (reference sequence). The sample was also linked to a second study, of human thymus T cells. That source adds: Healthy Finnish infants undergoing corrective surgery for congenital heart defects provided the donor material. Resections from corrective heart surgery provided thymus tissue. In thymic and blood repertoires alike, V and J usage looked biased. Unrelated individuals had highly overlapping thymic repertoires, as reported in related research.

This TCR derives from a girl under three years old with a congenital heart defect. The J gene is TRBJ2-1, the V gene TRBV30; 10 nucleotides match TRBD2. Sequenced: thymocytes. The CDR3 spells CAWRGGLAATTYNEQFF. The CDR3 DNA follows: TGTGCCTGGAGAGGTGGACTAGCGGCGACCACCTACAATGAGCAGTTCTTC.